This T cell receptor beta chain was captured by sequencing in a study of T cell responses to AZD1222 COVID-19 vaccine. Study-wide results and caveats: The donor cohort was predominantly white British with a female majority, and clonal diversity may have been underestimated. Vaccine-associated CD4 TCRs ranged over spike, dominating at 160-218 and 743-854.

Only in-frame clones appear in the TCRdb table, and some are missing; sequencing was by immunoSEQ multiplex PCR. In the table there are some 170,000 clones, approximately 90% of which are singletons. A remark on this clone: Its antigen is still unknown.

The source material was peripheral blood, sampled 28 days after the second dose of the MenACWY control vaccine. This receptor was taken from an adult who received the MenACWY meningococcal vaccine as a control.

CDR3: CASSLASRREDSPLHF. In nucleotides, the CDR3 is TGTGCCAGCAGCTTGGCTTCTAGGCGCGAGGACTCACCCCTCCACTTT. The chain uses TRBV5-5 and TRBJ1-6; no firm D call. CDR1 SGHKS and CDR2 YYEKEE come from the germline V gene (reference sequence). The CDR3 runs 16 residues. V shed 0 bases and J shed 10 bases, with 17 bases lying between them. Full variable domain (missing parts from reference TRBV5-5 and TRBJ1-6): DAGVTQSPTHLIKTRGQQVTLRCSPISGHKSVSWYQQVLGQGPQFIFQYYEKEERGRGNFPDRFSARQFPNYSSELNVNALLLGDSALYLCASSLASRREDSPLHFGNGTRLTVT.